The sample holds a few counts of the clone carrying this T cell receptor beta chain. Its target is unknown. Using immunoSEQ multiplex PCR, the repertoire was profiled, and TCRdb retains in-frame clones only, with some absent. The sample contains about 76,000 clones, 70% to 90% of which appear only once. V was pared by 2 bases and J by 8 bases, with 6 bases of the junction left unmatched. The CDR3 is 15 residues long. Germline CDR1 is LNHNV and CDR2 is YYDKDF (reference sequence). This record comes from a study of OX40 agonist ivuxolimab in advanced cancers. The wider study: Patients were dosed intravenously with ivuxolimab at 0.01 to 10 mg/kg every 2 weeks. Dose-escalation patients' cancers were hepatocellular carcinoma, melanoma, renal cell or head and neck cancer. Study-level findings and limits: Expanded peripheral T cells had an undetermined antigen specificity.

The clonotype comes from an adult with an advanced solid tumor such as melanoma, head and neck, liver or kidney cancer. The source material was CD4+ or CD8+ T cells sorted from blood, sampled in a trial of the OX40 agonist ivuxolimab. V gene TRBV15 combines with J gene TRBJ1-2; TRBD1 matches at 12 bases. This CDR3 reads CATSRPGQGAHGYTF. CDR3 bases: TGTGCCACCAGCAGACCGGGACAGGGGGCGCACGGCTACACCTTC.